The sequence of this T cell receptor beta chain was determined in a study of T cell repertoires in cytomegalovirus infection. General study results and limits: Summed frequency of public TCR beta families distinguished CMV carriers with the relevant HLA. Clonotype analysis showed dominance of the ex vivo response by HLA-C-restricted CMV-specific TCR beta clonotypes.

Germline V gene sequence: CDR1 LNHDA, CDR2 SQIVND (reference sequence). The ends lost 3 bases at V and 0 bases at J; junction bases unmatched: 5. The CDR3 is 16 amino acids. Using its own MiXCR run on the reads, TCRdb lists one record per CDR3 protein. The top ten clones hold 9.5% to 15% of a sample with hundreds of thousands of distinct CDR3 sequences, about a sixth of them seen once. This clonotype was detected many times. Its antigen is unknown. This receptor was obtained from a human donor in good health (CMV status not recorded). Some clones in this sample may be carry-over from other donors' samples. Sample: PBMCs. The chain joins TRBV19 to TRBJ1-5, with 7 bases aligning to TRBD1. The CDR3 DNA sequence: TGTGCCAGTAGTATCGGGACAGTCAATAGCAATCAGCCCCAGCATTTT. Protein product: CASSIGTVNSNQPQHF.